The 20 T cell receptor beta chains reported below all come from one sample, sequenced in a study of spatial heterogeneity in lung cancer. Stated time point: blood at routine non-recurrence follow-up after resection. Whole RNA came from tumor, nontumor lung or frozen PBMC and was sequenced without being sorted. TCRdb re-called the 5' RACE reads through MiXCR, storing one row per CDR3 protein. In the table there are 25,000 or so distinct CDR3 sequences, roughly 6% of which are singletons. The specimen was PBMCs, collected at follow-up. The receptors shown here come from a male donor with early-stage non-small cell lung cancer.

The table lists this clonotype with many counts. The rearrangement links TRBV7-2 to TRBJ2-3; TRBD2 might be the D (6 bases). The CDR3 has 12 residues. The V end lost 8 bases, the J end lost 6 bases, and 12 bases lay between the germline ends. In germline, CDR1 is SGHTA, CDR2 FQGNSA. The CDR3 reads CASVQGGDTQYF. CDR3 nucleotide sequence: TGTGCCAGCGTACAAGGAGGGGATACGCAGTATTTT.

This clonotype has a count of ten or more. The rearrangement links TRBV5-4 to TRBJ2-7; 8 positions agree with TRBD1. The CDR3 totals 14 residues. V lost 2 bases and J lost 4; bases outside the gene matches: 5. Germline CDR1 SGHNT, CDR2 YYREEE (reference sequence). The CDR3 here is CASSFRDRTYEQYV. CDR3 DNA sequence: TGTGCCAGCAGCTTCCGGGACAGGACTTACGAGCAGTACGTC.

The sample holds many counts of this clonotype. The chain's CDR3 is CASRGLPGSNQPQHF. In DNA, the CDR3 is TGTGCCAGCAGGGGTCTACCGGGTAGCAATCAGCCCCAGCATTTT. The rearrangement joins TRBV7-8 to TRBJ1-5; D not resolved. The CDR3 is 15 amino acids. V lost 6 bases and J 0 bases, leaving 12 bases between the germline ends. Germline V CDR1 and CDR2: SGHVS, FQNEAQ.

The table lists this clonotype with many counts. The CDR3 reads CASSLAPTANYGYTF. In DNA, the CDR3 is TGTGCCAGCAGCTTAGCGCCGACAGCTAACTATGGCTACACCTTC. The chain carries TRBV7-2 and TRBJ1-2; tentatively, D is TRBD1 (5 bases). This CDR3 has 15 residues. The germline V gene encodes CDR1 SGHTA and CDR2 FQGNSA. V was clipped by 0 bases and J by 0 bases, with 8 bases between them.

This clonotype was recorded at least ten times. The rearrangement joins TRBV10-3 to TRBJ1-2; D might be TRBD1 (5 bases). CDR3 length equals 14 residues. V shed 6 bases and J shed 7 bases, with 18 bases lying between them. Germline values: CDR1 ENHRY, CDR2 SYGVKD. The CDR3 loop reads CAIRLGGGVFGYTF. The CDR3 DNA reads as TGTGCCATCAGGCTTGGAGGAGGGGTTTTTGGCTACACCTTC.

The CDR3 DNA follows: TGTGCCAGCAGCTTAGTTCTCAGGGATTCACCCCTCCACTTT. Translation: CASSLVLRDSPLHF. V and J are TRBV7-2 and TRBJ1-6; D possibly corresponds to TRBD1 (5 bases). This CDR3 spans 14 amino acids. The germline V gene has CDR1 SGHTA and CDR2 FQGNSA. Between the trimmed V and J ends, which lost 1 base and 8 bases, there was a span of 9 bases.

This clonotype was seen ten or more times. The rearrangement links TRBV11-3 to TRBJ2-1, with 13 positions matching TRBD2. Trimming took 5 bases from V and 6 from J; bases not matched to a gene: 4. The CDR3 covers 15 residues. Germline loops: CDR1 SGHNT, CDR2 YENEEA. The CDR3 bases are TGTGCCAGCAGCCCCGGGACTAGCGGGGCCAATGAGCAGTTCTTC. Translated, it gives CASSPGTSGANEQFF. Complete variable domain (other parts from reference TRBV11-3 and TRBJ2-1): EAGVVQSPRYKIIEKKQPVAFWCNPISGHNTLYWYLQNLGQGPELLIRYENEEAVDDSQLPKDRFSAERLKGVDSTLKIQPAELGDSAVYLCASSPGTSGANEQFFGPGTRLTVL.

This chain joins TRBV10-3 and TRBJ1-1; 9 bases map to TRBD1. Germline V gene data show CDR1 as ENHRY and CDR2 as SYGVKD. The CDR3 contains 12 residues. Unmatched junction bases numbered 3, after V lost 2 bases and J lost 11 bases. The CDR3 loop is CAISEPGQGAFF. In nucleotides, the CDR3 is TGTGCCATCAGTGAGCCGGGACAGGGTGCTTTCTTT.

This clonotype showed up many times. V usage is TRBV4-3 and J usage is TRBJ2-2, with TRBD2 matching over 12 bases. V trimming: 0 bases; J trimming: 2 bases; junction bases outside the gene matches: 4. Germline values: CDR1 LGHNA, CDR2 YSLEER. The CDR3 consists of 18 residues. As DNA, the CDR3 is TGCGCCAGCAGCCAAGATCCGACTAGCGGGAGTAACACCGGGGAGCTGTTTTTT. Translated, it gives CASSQDPTSGSNTGELFF.

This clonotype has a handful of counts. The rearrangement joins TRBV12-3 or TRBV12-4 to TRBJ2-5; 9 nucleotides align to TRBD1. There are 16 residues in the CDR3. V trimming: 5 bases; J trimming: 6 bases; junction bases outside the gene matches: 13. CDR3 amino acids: CASSPIAGQGLKTQYF. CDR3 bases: TGTGCCAGCAGTCCTATCGCAGGACAGGGGTTGAAGACCCAGTACTTC.

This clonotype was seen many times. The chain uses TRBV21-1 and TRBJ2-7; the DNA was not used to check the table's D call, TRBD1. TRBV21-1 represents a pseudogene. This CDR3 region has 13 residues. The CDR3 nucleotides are TGTGCCAGCAGCAGTGGGGGGAGTGACGAGCAGTACTTC. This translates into CASSSGGSDEQYF.

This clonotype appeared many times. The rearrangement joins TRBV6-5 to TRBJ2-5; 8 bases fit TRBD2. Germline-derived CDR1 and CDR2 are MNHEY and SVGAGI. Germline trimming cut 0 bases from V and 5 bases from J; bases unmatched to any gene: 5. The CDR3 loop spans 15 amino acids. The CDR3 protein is CASSYSRGGSETQYF. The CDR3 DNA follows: TGTGCCAGCAGTTACTCCCGGGGGGGGTCGGAGACCCAGTACTTC.

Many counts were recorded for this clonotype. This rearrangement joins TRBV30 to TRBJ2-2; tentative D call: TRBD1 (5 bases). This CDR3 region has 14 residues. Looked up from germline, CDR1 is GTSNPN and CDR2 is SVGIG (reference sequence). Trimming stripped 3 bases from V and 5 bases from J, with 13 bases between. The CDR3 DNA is TGTGCCTGGAGGCTCCTGACAGTTACCGGGGAGCTGTTTTTT. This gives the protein CAWRLLTVTGELFF.

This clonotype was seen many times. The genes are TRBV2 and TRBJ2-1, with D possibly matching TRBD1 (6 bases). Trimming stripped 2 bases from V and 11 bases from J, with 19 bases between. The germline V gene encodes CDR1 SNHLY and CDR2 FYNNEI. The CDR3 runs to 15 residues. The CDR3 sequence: CASSEMLGAGIKQFF. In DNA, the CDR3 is TGTGCCAGCAGTGAAATGTTGGGGGCAGGAATCAAGCAGTTCTTC.

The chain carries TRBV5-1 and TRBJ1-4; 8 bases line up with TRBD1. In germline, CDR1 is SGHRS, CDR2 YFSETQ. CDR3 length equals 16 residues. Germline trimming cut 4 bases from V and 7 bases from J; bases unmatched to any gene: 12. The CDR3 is CASSLTGQERSEKLFF. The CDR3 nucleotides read TGCGCCAGCAGCCTCACGGGACAGGAGCGGAGTGAAAAACTGTTTTTT. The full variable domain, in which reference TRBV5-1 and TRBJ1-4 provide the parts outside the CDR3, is KAGVTQTPRYLIKTRGQQVTLSCSPISGHRSVSWYQQTPGQGLQFLFEYFSETQRNKGNFPGRFSGRQFSNSRSEMNVSTLELGDSALYLCASSLTGQERSEKLFFGSGTQLSVL.

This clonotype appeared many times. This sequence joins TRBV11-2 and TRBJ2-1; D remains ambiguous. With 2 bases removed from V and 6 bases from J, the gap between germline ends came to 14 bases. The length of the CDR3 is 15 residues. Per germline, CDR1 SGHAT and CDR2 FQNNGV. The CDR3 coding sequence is TGTGCCAGCAGCTTAAGGATTCAAGGGTTCAATGAGCAGTTCTTC. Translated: CASSLRIQGFNEQFF.

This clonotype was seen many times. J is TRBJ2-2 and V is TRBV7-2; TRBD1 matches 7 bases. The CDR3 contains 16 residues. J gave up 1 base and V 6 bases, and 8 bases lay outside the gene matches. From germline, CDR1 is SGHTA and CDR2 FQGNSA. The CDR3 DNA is TGTGCCAGCAGTCGAATGACAGGGATGAACACCGGGGAGCTGTTTTTT. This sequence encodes CASSRMTGMNTGELFF.

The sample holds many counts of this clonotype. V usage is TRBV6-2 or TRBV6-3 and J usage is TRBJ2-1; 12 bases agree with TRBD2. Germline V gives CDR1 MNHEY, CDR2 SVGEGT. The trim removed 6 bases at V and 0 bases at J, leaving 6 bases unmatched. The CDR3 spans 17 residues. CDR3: CASSPAGLAGSYNEQFF. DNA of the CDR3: TGTGCCAGCAGCCCTGCGGGACTAGCGGGCTCCTACAATGAGCAGTTCTTC.

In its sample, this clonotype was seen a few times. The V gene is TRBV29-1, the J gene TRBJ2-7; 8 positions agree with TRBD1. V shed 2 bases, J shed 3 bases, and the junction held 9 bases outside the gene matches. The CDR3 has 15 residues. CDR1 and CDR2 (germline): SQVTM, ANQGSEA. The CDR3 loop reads CSVELRAGGIYEQYF. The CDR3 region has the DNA TGCAGCGTTGAATTACGGGCAGGGGGCATCTACGAGCAGTACTTC.

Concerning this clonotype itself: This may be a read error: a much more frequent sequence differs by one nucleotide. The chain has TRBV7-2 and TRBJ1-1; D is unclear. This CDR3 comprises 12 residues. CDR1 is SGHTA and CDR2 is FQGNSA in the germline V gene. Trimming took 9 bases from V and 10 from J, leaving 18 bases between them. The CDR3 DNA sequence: TGTGCCAGGAGCCCACAAGGAATGTCAGCTTTCTTT. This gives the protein CARSPQGMSAFF.